The clone carrying this T cell receptor beta chain was counted only a few times. Its antigen is not known. The data are from a study of cytomegalovirus exposure and HLA in healthy donors. PCR was performed using 60 Vbeta and 13 Jbeta primers. The repertoire was sequenced with immunoSEQ multiplex PCR; TCRdb's copy has only in-frame clones and lacks some. The sample includes about 200,000 clones, approximately 79% seen only once; the top ten take approximately 4%. The CDR3 spans 14 residues. V gave up 6 bases and J gave up 0 bases, with 6 bases separating them. The germline gives CDR1 LGHNA, CDR2 YNFKEQ. Study outcomes and limitations: The study labeled 150 to 200 TCR beta chains cytomegalovirus-associated. TCR beta sequences reportedly predicted most subjects' HLA-A and HLA-B alleles accurately.

This TCR was recovered from a woman aged 30 to 39 in good health and CMV-seropositive. This chain links TRBV4-2 with TRBJ2-6; no definite D call. Sample: PBMCs. As DNA, the CDR3 is TGTGCCAGCAGAGGAGACTCTGGGGCCAACGTCCTGACTTTC. This sequence encodes CASRGDSGANVLTF.